This TCR beta chain was sequenced in a study of Ad26.COV2.S vaccination and SARS-CoV-2 variants. Clones were read by immunoSEQ multiplex PCR, and TCRdb kept only the in-frame ones, dropping some. Of about 350,000 clones in the sample, about 85% were seen once. The CDR3 extends over 21 amino acids. The germline V and J ends were trimmed by 6 bases and 9 bases, with 39 bases remaining between them. Germline CDR1 and CDR2: MNHNY and SVGAGI (reference sequence). Sample treatment: over 15 received Ad26.COV2.S at low or high dose, single or two shots; about 5 received placebo; per-sample allocation not given. Following the first vaccine or placebo injection, samples were taken on day 63.

The rearrangement uses TRBV6-6 and TRBJ2-1, with a possible D match to TRBD1 (10 bases). The starting material was peripheral blood, obtained in a trial of Ad26.COV2.S vaccine versus placebo. The sequence came from a person between 18 and 60 years old who received the Ad26.COV2.S COVID-19 vaccine or a placebo. This chain's CDR3 is CASSRTLGTGVSSGSGSEQFF. Here the CDR3 DNA reads TGTGCCAGCAGCCGCACTCTGGGGACAGGGGTTAGTAGCGGGAGCGGTAGTGAGCAGTTCTTC.